This TCR beta chain was recovered during a study of early T cells in non-severe SARS-CoV-2 infection. Study context: The input, bulk RNA from unsorted whole blood, was sequenced, and chains were unpaired.

Individual cDNA molecules were tagged with unique molecular identifiers. TCRdb re-analysed the 5' RACE reads in MiXCR, keeping a single row per CDR3 protein. Of around 28,000 distinct CDR3 sequences listed, approximately 6% are singletons. About this clonotype itself: Antigen: not known.

Study observations and caveats: VDJdb matches were skewed toward anti-spike CD8 T cell responses.

CDR3 length: 12 amino acids. V was trimmed by 2 bases and J by 4 bases, leaving 3 bases between them. Germline-derived CDR1 and CDR2 are SNHLY and FYNNEI. The source is an adult who was a healthcare worker with PCR-confirmed SARS-CoV-2 infection or an uninfected control (not recorded which). The chain recombines TRBV2 with TRBJ1-5; D is unresolved. Input material: whole blood. CDR3 residues: CASSERNQPQHF. CDR3 nucleotides: TGTGCCAGCAGTGAAAGGAATCAGCCCCAGCATTTT.